The 27 T cell receptor beta chains below were found in one sample sequenced in a study of T-cell reconstitution after alpha-beta-depleted transplantation in children. The library targeted TCRbeta and was prepared with unique molecular identifiers. In TCRdb, the PCR reads were re-called with MiXCR into one record per CDR3 protein. This sample yields 200,000 to 300,000 distinct CDR3 sequences, of which about 23% are seen a single time; around 2.5% belongs to the top ten. Material: PBMCs, obtained before TCRalphabeta/CD19-depleted stem cell transplant. These receptors came from a girl aged 2-9 years with Fanconi anemia, due to receive a stem cell transplant.

This clonotype has at least ten counts. This chain connects TRBV29-1 to TRBJ2-2; no firm D call. The CDR3 covers 13 residues. Germline V gene data show CDR1 as SQVTM and CDR2 as ANQGSEA. Trimming took 7 bases from V and 5 from J, leaving 14 bases between them. The DNA of the CDR3 is TGCAGCGCTGACCAGTGGGGAACCGGGGAGCTGTTTTTT. Amino acids: CSADQWGTGELFF.

The chain links TRBV29-1 to TRBJ1-4; D possibly corresponds to TRBD1 (6 bases). CDR3 length equals 14 residues. V was pared by 6 bases and J by 6 bases, with 17 bases between. The germline V gene encodes CDR1 SQVTM and CDR2 ANQGSEA. The CDR3 region has the DNA TGCAGCGTCCGCAGAACAGGGCGGGATGAAAAACTGTTTTTT. This sequence encodes CSVRRTGRDEKLFF.

This clonotype was seen a few times. The chain couples TRBV27 to TRBJ2-7; D is ambiguous. The CDR3 runs 13 residues. V lost 1 base and J lost 2, with 6 bases in between. Germline values: CDR1 MNHEY, CDR2 SMNVEV (reference sequence). The DNA of the CDR3 is TGTGCCAGCAGTTTATATGGAGCCTACGAGCAGTACTTC. Protein product: CASSLYGAYEQYF.

The table lists this clonotype with many counts. The rearrangement links TRBV24-1 to TRBJ1-5; no clear D. Germline lookup yields CDR1 KGHDR and CDR2 SFDVKD. V dropped 3 bases and J dropped 4 bases, with 6 bases sitting between them. This CDR3 is built from 13 residues. The DNA of the CDR3 is TGTGCCACCAGTGATCAAAAGAATCAGCCCCAGCATTTT. It codes for CATSDQKNQPQHF.

This clonotype was recorded many times. This chain uses TRBV21-1 with TRBJ2-7; TRBD1, the table's D call, was not compared with the DNA. TRBV21-1 is a documented pseudogene. There are 12 residues in the CDR3. As DNA, the CDR3 is TGTGCCAGCCGGGACAGAAAGGGCGAGCAGTACTTC. Amino acids: CASRDRKGEQYF.

This clonotype came up once. The chain uses TRBV20-1 and TRBJ2-3; maybe TRBD2 (6 bases). This CDR3 is 15 amino acids long. Germline CDR1 and CDR2: DFQATT and SNEGSKA (reference sequence). Trimming took 1 base from V and 1 from J, leaving 12 bases between them. DNA of the CDR3: TGCAGTGCTAGAGGGGACTCACCAGGCACAGATACGCAGTATTTT. Protein: CSARGDSPGTDTQYF.

This clonotype was recorded many times. The chain couples TRBV12-3 or TRBV12-4 to TRBJ2-5; 8 bases are shared with TRBD2. The ends lost 5 bases at V and 7 bases at J; junction bases unmatched: 12. The CDR3 has 15 amino acids. The CDR3 is CASSRPTGLGGTQYF. CDR3 in DNA: TGTGCCAGCAGTCGCCCGACGGGACTAGGTGGGACCCAGTACTTC.

The table lists this clonotype with a few counts. This chain uses TRBV11-2 with TRBJ2-3; 7 nucleotides match TRBD2. Germline CDR1 SGHAT, CDR2 FQNNGV. Trimming removed 5 bases from V and 3 bases from J; junction bases left unmatched: 11. This CDR3 has 16 residues. The CDR3 is CASSLNSGGGTDTQYF. DNA for the CDR3: TGTGCCAGCAGCCTCAATTCGGGGGGTGGGACAGATACGCAGTATTTT.

This clonotype showed up many times. The J gene is TRBJ1-5, the V gene TRBV12-3 or TRBV12-4, with a possible D match to TRBD1 (5 bases). Trimming removed 3 bases from V and 5 bases from J, with 17 bases in between. This CDR3 is built from 16 residues. The CDR3 protein is CASSLGRPGGDQPQHF. The CDR3 region has the DNA TGTGCCAGCAGTTTGGGCAGGCCGGGGGGAGATCAGCCCCAGCATTTT.

This clonotype was seen a handful of times. The chain links TRBV20-1 to TRBJ2-3; 8 nucleotides match TRBD2. The V gene end was trimmed by 7 bases and the J gene end by 5 bases; junction bases not matched to a gene: 8. The CDR3 loop spans 13 amino acids. Germline CDR1 and CDR2: DFQATT and SNEGSKA (reference sequence). CDR3 amino acids: CSETSGGQDTQYF. The CDR3 coding sequence is TGCAGTGAGACGAGCGGGGGCCAAGATACGCAGTATTTT.

This chain uses TRBV2 with TRBJ2-1; D remains ambiguous. The CDR3 length is 14 residues. Trimming took off 3 bases at V and 6 bases at J, with 12 bases between the two ends. CDR1 and CDR2 from the germline V gene are SNHLY and FYNNEI. The CDR3 sequence is CASSEDGSPNEQFF. The DNA for the CDR3 is TGTGCCAGCAGTGAGGATGGTAGCCCCAATGAGCAGTTCTTC.

This rearrangement joins TRBV20-1 to TRBJ2-5; 13 bases are a match to TRBD2. Germline-derived CDR1 and CDR2 are DFQATT and SNEGSKA (reference sequence). This CDR3 is 15 amino acids long. With V trimmed by 4 bases and J by 5 bases, 7 bases remained unmatched. The CDR3 nucleotides are TGCAGTGCTACGGGACTAGCGGGGACCTGGGAGACCCAGTACTTC. The encoded protein is CSATGLAGTWETQYF.

V and J are TRBV12-3 or TRBV12-4 and TRBJ2-3; D not resolved. V gave up 7 bases and J gave up 1 base, with 6 bases separating them. This CDR3 has 12 amino acids. In DNA, the CDR3 is TGTGCCAGCACCTCTGGCACAGATACGCAGTATTTT. This codes for CASTSGTDTQYF.

The chain is built from TRBV20-1 and TRBJ1-5; 8 bases map to TRBD1. V was clipped by 6 bases and J by 3 bases; unmatched bases: 4. The CDR3 is 13 amino acids. Germline assignment: CDR1 DFQATT and CDR2 SNEGSKA (reference sequence). The CDR3 DNA is TGCAGTGCACGACAGGGGATCAATCAGCCCCAGCATTTT. Translation: CSARQGINQPQHF.

The chain employs TRBV20-1 and TRBJ1-4, with D maybe TRBD1 (5 bases). The CDR3 is made up of 11 amino acids. The V gene's germline CDR1 is DFQATT and CDR2 SNEGSKA (reference sequence). Deletions cut 6 bases from V and 12 bases from J, with 14 bases between. The CDR3: CSAQAGPELFF. In DNA form, the CDR3 reads TGCAGTGCCCAAGCGGGGCCGGAACTGTTTTTT.

The genes are TRBV19 and TRBJ2-7; D tentatively reads TRBD1 or TRBD2 (5 bases each). This CDR3 is built from 11 residues. Between the trimmed V and J ends, which lost 3 bases and 9 bases, there was a span of 9 bases. The germline V gene has CDR1 LNHDA and CDR2 SQIVND (reference sequence). CDR3: CASSIGTWQYF. Here the CDR3 DNA reads TGTGCCAGTAGTATTGGGACGTGGCAGTACTTC. Filled out from reference TRBV19 and TRBJ2-7, the complete variable domain reads DGGITQSPKYLFRKEGQNVTLSCEQNLNHDAMYWYRQDPGQGLRLIYYSQIVNDFQKGDIAEGYSVSREKKESFPLTVTSAQKNPTAFYLCASSIGTWQYFGPGTRLTVT.

There are many counts of this clonotype. CDR3 in DNA: TGTGCCTGGGGAAGACTAGCGGGACAAGAGACCCAGTACTTC. Its translation: CAWGRLAGQETQYF. V and J are TRBV30 and TRBJ2-5, with 11 nucleotides matching TRBD2. Trimming took 5 bases from V and 2 from J; bases not matched to a gene: 4. The germline V gene encodes CDR1 GTSNPN and CDR2 SVGIG (reference sequence). The CDR3 runs 14 residues. Complete variable domain (other parts from reference TRBV30 and TRBJ2-5): SQTIHQWPATLVQPVGSPLSLECTVEGTSNPNLYWYRQAAGRGLQLLFYSVGIGQISSEVPQNLSASRPQDRQFILSSKKLLLSDSGFYLCAWGRLAGQETQYFGPGTRLLVL.

The genes are TRBV28 and TRBJ1-6, with 9 bases that match TRBD1. Germline CDR1 is MDHEN and CDR2 is SYDVKM. V was pared by 5 bases and J by 10 bases, with 15 bases of the junction left unmatched. The CDR3 spans 17 residues. The CDR3 DNA reads as TGTGCCAGCAGTAACCATAAACAGGGGGCCAATGGGTCACCCCTCCACTTT. It translates to CASSNHKQGANGSPLHF.

V is TRBV6-5 and J is TRBJ2-1; 8 nucleotides agree with TRBD1. The CDR3 is made up of 13 amino acids. Germline V gene data show CDR1 as MNHEY and CDR2 as SVGAGI. V shed 4 bases and J 4 bases; nucleotides not matched to a gene: 0. CDR3 bases: TGTGCCAGCAGTTGGGACAGGTACAATGAGCAGTTCTTC. This codes for CASSWDRYNEQFF.

The rearrangement uses TRBV7-3 and TRBJ2-1; D remains unclear. The germline V gene has CDR1 SGHTA and CDR2 FQGTGA. The CDR3 is 13 residues long. Trimming shortened V by 4 bases and J by 6 bases, and 10 bases separated the two germline ends. CDR3 residues: CASSSIPGNEQFF. CDR3 DNA: TGTGCCAGCAGCTCAATCCCAGGCAATGAGCAGTTCTTC.

This clonotype appeared a few times. The chain uses TRBV20-1 and TRBJ1-1; the D is unclear. V lost 2 bases to trimming and J lost 8 bases, with 24 bases between them. CDR1 DFQATT and CDR2 SNEGSKA come from the germline V gene (reference sequence). CDR3 length: 16 amino acids. The CDR3 bases are TGCAGTGCTAGACGGGCCCGGATGGGTTATAATTACGAAGCTTTCTTT. Protein product: CSARRARMGYNYEAFF.

This clonotype was observed a handful of times. This chain joins TRBV29-1 and TRBJ2-7; perhaps TRBD1 as D (5 bases). The CDR3 extends over 14 amino acids. Germline V gives CDR1 SQVTM, CDR2 ANQGSEA. V was cut by 2 bases and J by 0 bases, with 11 bases left in between. Written as DNA, the CDR3 is TGCAGCGTTGAATTGGGGCTGAGCTCCTACGAGCAGTACTTC. Translating gives CSVELGLSSYEQYF.

This clonotype occurred a few times. The genes are TRBV5-1 and TRBJ2-7; 8 positions match TRBD1. V lost 4 bases, J lost 3 bases, and 6 bases stayed unmatched. Germline loops: CDR1 SGHRS, CDR2 YFSETQ. This CDR3 region has 14 residues. As DNA, the CDR3 is TGCGCCAGCAGCCCGGACAGGGTATTCTACGAGCAGTACTTC. Its translation is CASSPDRVFYEQYF.

The sample holds a few counts of this clonotype. This chain joins TRBV29-1 and TRBJ2-5; 8 bases are shared with TRBD1. The J segment lost 4 bases and the V segment lost 6 bases, leaving 10 bases of the junction unmatched. Germline CDR1 SQVTM, CDR2 ANQGSEA. The CDR3 covers 14 residues. CDR3 sequence reads: CSVDYRGRRETQYF. The CDR3 nucleotides are TGCAGCGTAGATTACAGGGGGAGAAGAGAGACCCAGTACTTC.

In its sample, this clonotype was seen a few times. V is TRBV12-3 or TRBV12-4 and J is TRBJ2-3, with 14 nucleotides matching TRBD2. The J segment lost 0 bases and the V segment lost 6 bases, leaving 8 bases of the junction unmatched. The CDR3 contains 18 residues. The CDR3 bases are TGTGCCAGCAGAACCCGACTAGCGGGAGGGTCTAGCACAGATACGCAGTATTTT. Encoded protein: CASRTRLAGGSSTDTQYF.

The CDR3 nucleotides read TGCAGCGTTGATTTTTCTGGGACTAGGTACAATGAGCAGTTCTTC. The encoded protein is CSVDFSGTRYNEQFF. The gene calls are TRBV29-1 and TRBJ2-1; 8 positions agree with TRBD2. With 3 bases clipped from V and 4 bases from J, the junction kept 8 bases outside the gene matches. This CDR3 contains 15 residues. CDR1 SQVTM and CDR2 ANQGSEA come from the germline V gene.

The chain couples TRBV28 to TRBJ2-4; 9 positions match TRBD2. V was clipped by 6 bases and J by 6 bases; unmatched bases: 3. The CDR3 has 13 amino acids. The germline V gene encodes CDR1 MDHEN and CDR2 SYDVKM. The CDR3 nucleotides are TGTGCCAGCAGGCAGACTAGCGGAAACATTCAGTACTTC. It yields the protein CASRQTSGNIQYF. Full variable domain (remainder filled in from reference TRBV28 and TRBJ2-4): DVKVTQSSRYLVKRTGEKVFLECVQDMDHENMFWYRQDPGLGLRLIYFSYDVKMKEKGDIPEGYSVSREKKERFSLILESASTNQTSMYLCASRQTSGNIQYFGAGTRLSVL.